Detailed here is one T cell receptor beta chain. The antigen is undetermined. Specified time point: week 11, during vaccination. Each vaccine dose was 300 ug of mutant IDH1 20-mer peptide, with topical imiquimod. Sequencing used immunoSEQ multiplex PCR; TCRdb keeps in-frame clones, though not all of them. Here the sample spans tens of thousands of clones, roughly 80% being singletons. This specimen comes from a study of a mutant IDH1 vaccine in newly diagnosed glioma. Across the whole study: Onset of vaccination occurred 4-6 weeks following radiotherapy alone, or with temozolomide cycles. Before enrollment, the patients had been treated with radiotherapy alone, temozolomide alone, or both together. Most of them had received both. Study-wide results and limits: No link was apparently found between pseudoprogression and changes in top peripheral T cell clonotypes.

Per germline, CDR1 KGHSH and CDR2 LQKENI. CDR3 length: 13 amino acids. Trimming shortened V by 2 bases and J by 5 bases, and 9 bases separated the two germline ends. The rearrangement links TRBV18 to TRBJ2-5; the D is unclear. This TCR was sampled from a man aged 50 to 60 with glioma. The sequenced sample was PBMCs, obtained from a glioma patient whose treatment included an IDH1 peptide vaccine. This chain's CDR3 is CASSPFPGETQYF. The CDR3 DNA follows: TGTGCCAGCTCACCATTTCCTGGGGAGACCCAGTACTTC.